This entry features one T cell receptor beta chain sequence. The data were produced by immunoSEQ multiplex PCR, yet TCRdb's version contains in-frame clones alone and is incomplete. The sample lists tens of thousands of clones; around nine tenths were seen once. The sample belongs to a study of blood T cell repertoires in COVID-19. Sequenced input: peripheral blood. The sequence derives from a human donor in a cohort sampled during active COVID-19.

This CDR3 reads CASSRGSMNYGYTF. CDR3 sequence (DNA): TGTGCCAGCAGCCGTGGCTCCATGAACTATGGCTACACCTTC. J is TRBJ1-2 and V is TRBV3-1 (or the pseudogene TRBV3-2), with D unresolved. Germline CDR1 and CDR2: LGHDT and YNNKEL (reference sequence). The CDR3 is 14 amino acids. V was shortened by 4 bases and J by 2 bases, with 11 bases between the two germline ends.